The present TCR beta chain was sequenced within a study of Ad26.COV2.S vaccination and SARS-CoV-2 variants. Background on the study: It was the COV1001 Ad26.COV2.S trial arm that included the donor. Participants got Ad26.COV2.S intramuscularly, once or twice 56 days apart.

The germline V gene has CDR1 SGHRS and CDR2 YFSETQ. With 6 bases removed from V and 2 bases from J, the gap between germline ends came to 15 bases. This CDR3 contains 14 residues. The assay was immunoSEQ multiplex PCR, and TCRdb's table has in-frame clones only and misses some. The data show approximately 400,000 clones, approximately 83% seen once. Broader study findings: Across vaccine and placebo recipients, the breadth of non-spike TCRs was similar.

Only a few counts were recorded for this clone. What it binds is unknown. As to treatment: around 19 received Ad26.COV2.S at low or high dose, single or two shots; about five received placebo; per-sample allocation not given. Sampling was performed 63 days after the first vaccine or placebo injection. It was an adult aged 18-55 years in Boston who was the donor. The chain combines TRBV5-1 with TRBJ2-7; D gene unclear. This sample comprised peripheral blood, obtained in a trial of Ad26.COV2.S vaccine versus placebo. This clonotype was obtained from a person aged 18 to 59 who received the Ad26.COV2.S COVID-19 vaccine or a placebo. The CDR3 DNA reads TGCGCCAGCACAAAACGTGACACCGCCTACGAGCAGTACTTC. This encodes CASTKRDTAYEQYF.